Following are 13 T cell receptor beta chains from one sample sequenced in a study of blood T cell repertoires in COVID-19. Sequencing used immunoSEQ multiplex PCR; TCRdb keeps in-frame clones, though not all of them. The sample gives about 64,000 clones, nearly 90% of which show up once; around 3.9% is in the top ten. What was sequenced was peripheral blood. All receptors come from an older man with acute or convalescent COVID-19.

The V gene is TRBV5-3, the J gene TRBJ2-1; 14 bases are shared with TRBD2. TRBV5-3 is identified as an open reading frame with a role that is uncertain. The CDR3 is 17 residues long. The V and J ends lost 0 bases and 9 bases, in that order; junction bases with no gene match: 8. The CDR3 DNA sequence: TGTGCCAGAAGCTTGGGACTAGCGGGGGGGCTCTTCAGTGAGCAGTTCTTC. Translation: CARSLGLAGGLFSEQFF.

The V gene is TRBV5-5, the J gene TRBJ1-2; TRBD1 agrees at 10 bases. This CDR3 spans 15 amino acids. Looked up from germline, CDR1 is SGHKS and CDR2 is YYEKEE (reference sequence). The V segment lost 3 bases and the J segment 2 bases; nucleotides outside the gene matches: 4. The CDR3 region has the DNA TGTGCCAGCAGCTCCTGGGGACAGGGGAACTATGGCTACACCTTC. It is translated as CASSSWGQGNYGYTF.

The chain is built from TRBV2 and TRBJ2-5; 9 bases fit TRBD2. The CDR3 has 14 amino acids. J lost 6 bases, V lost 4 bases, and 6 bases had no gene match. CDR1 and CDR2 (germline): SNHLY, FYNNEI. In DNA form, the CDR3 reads TGTGCCAGCAGTGCGGGCGGGGGGGCGCAGACCCAGTACTTC. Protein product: CASSAGGGAQTQYF.

The CDR3 DNA follows: TGTGCCAGCAGCACGGACAGGGATGGCTACACCTTC. Translating it yields CASSTDRDGYTF. The V and J genes are TRBV27 and TRBJ1-2; 8 nucleotides line up with TRBD1. The J segment lost 6 bases and the V segment lost 6 bases, leaving 3 bases of the junction unmatched. Looked up from germline, CDR1 is MNHEY and CDR2 is SMNVEV (reference sequence). CDR3 length equals 12 residues.

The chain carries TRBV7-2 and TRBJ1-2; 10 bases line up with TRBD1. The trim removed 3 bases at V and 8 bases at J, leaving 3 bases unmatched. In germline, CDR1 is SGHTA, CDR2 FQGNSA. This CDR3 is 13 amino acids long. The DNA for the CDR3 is TGTGCCAGCAGCTTGGGACAGGGGACGGGCTACACCTTC. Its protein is CASSLGQGTGYTF.

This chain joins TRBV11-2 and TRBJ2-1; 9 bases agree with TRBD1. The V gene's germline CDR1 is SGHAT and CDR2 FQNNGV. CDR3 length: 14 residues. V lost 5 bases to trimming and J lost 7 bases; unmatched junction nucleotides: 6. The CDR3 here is CASSPAGTGNEQFF. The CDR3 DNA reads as TGTGCCAGCAGCCCCGCCGGGACAGGGAATGAGCAGTTCTTC.

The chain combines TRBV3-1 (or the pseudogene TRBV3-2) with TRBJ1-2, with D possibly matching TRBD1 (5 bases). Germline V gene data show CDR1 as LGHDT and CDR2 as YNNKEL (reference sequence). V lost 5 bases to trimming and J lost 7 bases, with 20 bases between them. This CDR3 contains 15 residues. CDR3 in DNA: TGTGCCAGCAGCGCCACTCCGACAGCCGGGGGTGGCTACACCTTC. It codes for CASSATPTAGGGYTF.

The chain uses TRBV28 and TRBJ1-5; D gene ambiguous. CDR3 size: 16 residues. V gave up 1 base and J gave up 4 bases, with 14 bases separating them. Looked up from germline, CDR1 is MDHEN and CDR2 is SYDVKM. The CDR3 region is CASSLSFGFRNQPQHF. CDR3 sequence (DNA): TGTGCCAGCAGTTTATCTTTCGGGTTTCGTAATCAGCCCCAGCATTTT.

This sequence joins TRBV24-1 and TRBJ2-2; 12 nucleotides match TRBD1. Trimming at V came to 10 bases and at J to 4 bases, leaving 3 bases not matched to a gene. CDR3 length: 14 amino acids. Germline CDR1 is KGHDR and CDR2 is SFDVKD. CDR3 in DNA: TGTGCCACGAGGGGACAGGGGGCCACCGGGGAGCTGTTTTTT. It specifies CATRGQGATGELFF.

The DNA of the CDR3 is TGTGCCAGCTCCCACAGGGGGTCCTCCTCCTACGAGCAGTACTTC. Translating gives CASSHRGSSSYEQYF. The V and J genes are TRBV21-1 and TRBJ2-7; no DNA check was done on the table's D call, TRBD1. TRBV21-1 is flagged as a pseudogene. This CDR3 comprises 15 residues.

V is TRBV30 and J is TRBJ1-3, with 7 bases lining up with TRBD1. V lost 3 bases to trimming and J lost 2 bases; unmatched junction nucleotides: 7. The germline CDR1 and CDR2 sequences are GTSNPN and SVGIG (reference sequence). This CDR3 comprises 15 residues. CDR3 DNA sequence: TGTGCCTGGAGAATACAGGGGACCGCTGGAAACACCATATATTTT. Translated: CAWRIQGTAGNTIYF.

DNA of the CDR3: TGTGCCAGCAGATCCCGGACAGGTTCGAACACCGGGGAGCTGTTTTTT. It codes for CASRSRTGSNTGELFF. The chain couples TRBV7-9 to TRBJ2-2, with 7 positions matching TRBD1. Germline values: CDR1 SEHNR, CDR2 FQNEAQ (reference sequence). After removal of 6 bases from V and 0 bases from J, the junction contained 7 bases not matched to a gene. The length of the CDR3 is 16 residues.

The CDR3 nucleotides are TGTGCCAGCAGTTTTGGGGGCCCAGATACGCAGTATTTT. This encodes CASSFGGPDTQYF. The rearrangement uses TRBV27 and TRBJ2-3, with D tentatively TRBD1 (6 bases). In germline, CDR1 is MNHEY, CDR2 SMNVEV (reference sequence). Trimming took 3 bases from V and 4 from J, leaving 8 bases between them. The CDR3 sequence is 13 residues long.